The clone carrying this TCR beta chain was detected only once. Its antigen is undetermined. The data are from a study of cytomegalovirus exposure and HLA in healthy donors. Whole-study results and caveats: HLA allele associations emerged for roughly 16,000 TCR beta sequences in a later analysis, at 0.05 false discovery rate.

The PCR was carried out with 60 Vbeta primers and 13 Jbeta primers. The protocol was immunoSEQ multiplex PCR, while the TCRdb copy is restricted to in-frame clones and leaves out a portion. The sample yields 200,000 to 250,000 clones, more than 75% seen once. This clonotype was obtained from a human donor in good health. Sample: PBMCs.

This CDR3 reads CASSTNTEAFF. The CDR3 region has the DNA TGTGCCAGCAGTACTAACACTGAAGCTTTCTTT. The chain employs TRBV6-5 and TRBJ1-1; D call uncertain. The CDR3 is 11 residues long. Germline V gene sequence: CDR1 MNHEY, CDR2 SVGAGI. Between the trimmed V and J ends, which lost 5 bases and 2 bases, there was a span of 3 bases.